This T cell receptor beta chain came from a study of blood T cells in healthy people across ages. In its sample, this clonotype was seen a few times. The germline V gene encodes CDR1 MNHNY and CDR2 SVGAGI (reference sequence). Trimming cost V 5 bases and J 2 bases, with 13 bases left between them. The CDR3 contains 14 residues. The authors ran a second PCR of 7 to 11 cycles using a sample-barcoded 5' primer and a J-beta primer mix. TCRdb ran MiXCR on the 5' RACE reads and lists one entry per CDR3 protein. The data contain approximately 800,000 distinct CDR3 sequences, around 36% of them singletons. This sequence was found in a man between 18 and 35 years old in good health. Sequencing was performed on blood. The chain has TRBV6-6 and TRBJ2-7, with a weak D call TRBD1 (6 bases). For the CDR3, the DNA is TGTGCCAGCAGTCCAGGGGACACTACCTACGAGCAGTACTTC. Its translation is CASSPGDTTYEQYF.